This TCR beta chain appears in the sequencing data of a study of radiotherapy plus CTLA-4 blockade in lung cancer. Study details: Around 19% of patients responded objectively, and roughly 30% achieved disease control.

Produced via immunoSEQ multiplex PCR; TCRdb's table is partial and in-frame only. This table has roughly 88,000 clones, 80% to 90% appearing once. Germline V lookup: CDR1 SSHAT, CDR2 FNYEAQ (reference sequence). The CDR3 has 14 residues. This clone has only one observation. What it recognizes is unknown. One junction end disagrees with the germline gene, perhaps due to a read error. Overall study findings and caveats: Best predicting response, reportedly, were early blood T cell clone dynamics, with interferon-beta.

The sequence was collected from a human donor with non-small cell lung cancer who had stable disease on radiotherapy plus ipilimumab. The sample here was peripheral blood, taken from a patient treated with radiotherapy plus ipilimumab. This rearrangement joins TRBV7-7 to TRBJ2-5, with 9 bases that match TRBD1. The CDR3: CASSRDRAGETQYF. In nucleotides, the CDR3 is TGTGCTAGCAGCAGGGACAGGGCAGGAGAGACCCAGTACTTC.